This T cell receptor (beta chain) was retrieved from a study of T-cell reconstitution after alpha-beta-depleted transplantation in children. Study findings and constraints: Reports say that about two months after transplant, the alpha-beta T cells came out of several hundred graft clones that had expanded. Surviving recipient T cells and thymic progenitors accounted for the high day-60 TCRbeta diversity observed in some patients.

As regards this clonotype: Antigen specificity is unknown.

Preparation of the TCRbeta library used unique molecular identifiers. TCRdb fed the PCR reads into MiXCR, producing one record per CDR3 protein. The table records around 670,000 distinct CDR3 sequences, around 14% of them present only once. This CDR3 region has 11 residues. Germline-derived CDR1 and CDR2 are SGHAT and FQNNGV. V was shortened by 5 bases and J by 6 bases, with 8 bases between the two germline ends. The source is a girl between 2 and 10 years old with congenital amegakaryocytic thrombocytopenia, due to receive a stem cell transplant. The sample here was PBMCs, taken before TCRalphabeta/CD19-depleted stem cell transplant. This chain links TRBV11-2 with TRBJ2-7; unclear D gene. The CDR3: CASSPQPEQYF. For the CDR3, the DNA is TGTGCCAGCAGCCCCCAGCCCGAGCAGTACTTC.